Listed below are T cell receptor beta chains from one sample, sequenced in a study of OX40 agonist ivuxolimab in advanced cancers. Assay: immunoSEQ multiplex PCR; the TCRdb copy retains only in-frame clones and omits some. The sample consists of some 75,000 clones, about 85% of them appearing once. The sequenced sample was CD4+ or CD8+ T cells sorted from blood, obtained in a trial of the OX40 agonist ivuxolimab. The receptors shown here come from an adult with an advanced solid tumor such as melanoma, head and neck, liver or kidney cancer. Both conserved end residues are part of each CDR3. Each record gives: CDR3 protein, CDR3 DNA, D gene, clone size, J gene, V gene. The D gene is left open where the match is weak. Expanded clones are given a class, and other clones once, few, many or no size at all.

CDR3 protein: CASSRTWNEQFF; CDR3 DNA: TGTGCCAGCAGCAGGACTTGGAATGAGCAGTTCTTC; D gene: -; clone size: -; J gene: TRBJ2-1; V gene: TRBV7-9
CDR3 protein: CASSLDTGSYGYTF; CDR3 DNA: TGTGCCAGCAGCTTAGACACAGGGAGCTATGGCTACACCTTC; D gene: -; clone size: -; J gene: TRBJ1-2; V gene: TRBV7-9
CDR3 protein: CASSDKIYGGELFF; CDR3 DNA: TGTGCCAGCAGCGACAAAATTTATGGCGGGGAGCTGTTTTTT; D gene: -; clone size: -; J gene: TRBJ2-2; V gene: TRBV7-2
CDR3 protein: CASSFEWANTEAFF; CDR3 DNA: TGTGCCAGCAGCTTTGAATGGGCCAACACTGAAGCTTTCTTT; D gene: -; clone size: -; J gene: TRBJ1-1; V gene: TRBV5-8
CDR3 protein: CASSPGGDYADTQYF; CDR3 DNA: TGTGCCAGCAGCCCAGGGGGAGATTACGCAGATACGCAGTATTTT; D gene: TRBD1; clone size: -; J gene: TRBJ2-3; V gene: TRBV4-2
CDR3 protein: CAWSKGGDTEAFF; CDR3 DNA: TGTGCCTGGAGTAAGGGAGGGGACACTGAAGCTTTCTTT; D gene: -; clone size: -; J gene: TRBJ1-1; V gene: TRBV30
CDR3 protein: CASSQGEDTEAFF; CDR3 DNA: TGTGCCAGCTCTCAAGGGGAGGACACTGAAGCTTTCTTT; D gene: -; clone size: -; J gene: TRBJ1-1; V gene: TRBV18
CDR3 protein: CASRGGPSGRSTDTQYF; CDR3 DNA: TGTGCCAGCAGGGGGGGGCCAAGCGGGAGGAGCACAGATACGCAGTATTTT; D gene: TRBD2; clone size: -; J gene: TRBJ2-3; V gene: TRBV11-2
CDR3 protein: CASSLGTGHSRSYNSPLHF; CDR3 DNA: TGCGCCAGCAGCCTCGGGACAGGTCATAGTAGGTCCTATAATTCACCCCTCCACTTT; D gene: TRBD1; clone size: -; J gene: TRBJ1-6; V gene: TRBV4-3
CDR3 protein: CAWTRGGTAGANVLTF; CDR3 DNA: TGTGCCTGGACCAGGGGTGGGACGGCTGGGGCCAACGTCCTGACTTTC; D gene: -; clone size: once; J gene: TRBJ2-6; V gene: TRBV30
CDR3 protein: CAWTTGAWVTEAFF; CDR3 DNA: TGTGCCTGGACGACAGGGGCTTGGGTCACTGAAGCTTTCTTT; D gene: TRBD1; clone size: -; J gene: TRBJ1-1; V gene: TRBV30
CDR3 protein: CASSYQSRGTEAFF; CDR3 DNA: TGTGCCAGCAGTTATCAATCCAGGGGGACTGAAGCTTTCTTT; D gene: TRBD1; clone size: -; J gene: TRBJ1-1; V gene: TRBV6-1
CDR3 protein: CASSSSGTVINYGYTF; CDR3 DNA: TGTGCCAGCAGTTCCTCAGGGACCGTAATAAACTATGGCTACACCTTC; D gene: -; clone size: -; J gene: TRBJ1-2; V gene: TRBV27
CDR3 protein: CASSLSGLAGSYQETQYF; CDR3 DNA: TGTGCCAGCAGCCTGTCGGGACTAGCGGGGTCGTACCAAGAGACCCAGTACTTC; D gene: TRBD2; clone size: -; J gene: TRBJ2-5; V gene: TRBV11-2
CDR3 protein: CSASRVATERF; CDR3 DNA: TGCAGTGCTAGTCGGGTCGCCACGGAGCGCTTC; D gene: -; clone size: -; J gene: TRBJ1-2; V gene: TRBV20-1
CDR3 protein: CASSLAQGVQETQYF; CDR3 DNA: TGTGCCAGCAGCTTAGCCCAGGGGGTACAAGAGACCCAGTACTTC; D gene: TRBD1; clone size: -; J gene: TRBJ2-5; V gene: TRBV7-9
CDR3 protein: CAWNRDRGEKLFF; CDR3 DNA: TGTGCCTGGAACCGGGACAGGGGAGAAAAACTGTTTTTT; D gene: TRBD1; clone size: -; J gene: TRBJ1-4; V gene: TRBV30
CDR3 protein: CASRTDRRNQPQHF; CDR3 DNA: TGTGCCAGTAGAACGGACAGGCGCAATCAGCCCCAGCATTTT; D gene: TRBD1; clone size: -; J gene: TRBJ1-5; V gene: TRBV19
CDR3 protein: CASNPGQENSPLHF; CDR3 DNA: TGTGCCAGCAACCCGGGACAGGAGAATTCACCCCTCCACTTT; D gene: TRBD1; clone size: -; J gene: TRBJ1-6; V gene: TRBV6-6
CDR3 protein: CASSYRVHGYTF; CDR3 DNA: TGTGCCAGCAGTTACAGGGTTCATGGCTACACCTTC; D gene: -; clone size: -; J gene: TRBJ1-2; V gene: TRBV6-5
CDR3 protein: CASSLVEQFF; CDR3 DNA: TGTGCCAGCAGTTTAGTTGAGCAGTTCTTC; D gene: -; clone size: -; J gene: TRBJ2-1; V gene: TRBV28
CDR3 protein: CASSYFGSDTQYF; CDR3 DNA: TGTGCCAGCAGTTACTTCGGGAGCGATACGCAGTATTTT; D gene: -; clone size: -; J gene: TRBJ2-3; V gene: TRBV6-6
CDR3 protein: CASSLGAPGGALNTEAFF; CDR3 DNA: TGTGCCAGCAGCTTGGGGGCCCCCGGCGGGGCCTTGAACACTGAAGCTTTCTTT; D gene: -; clone size: -; J gene: TRBJ1-1; V gene: TRBV5-4
CDR3 protein: CASSLDRGLGGGYTF; CDR3 DNA: TGTGCCAGCAGCTTAGACCGGGGCTTGGGAGGAGGCTACACCTTC; D gene: -; clone size: -; J gene: TRBJ1-2; V gene: TRBV11-3
CDR3 protein: CASSDRGEGYEQYF; CDR3 DNA: TGTGCCAGCAGCGATCGGGGGGAGGGCTACGAGCAGTACTTC; D gene: TRBD2; clone size: -; J gene: TRBJ2-7; V gene: TRBV6-1
CDR3 protein: CASSYSRQPSYNEQFF; CDR3 DNA: TGTGCCAGCAGTTACTCGAGGCAGCCCTCCTACAATGAGCAGTTCTTC; D gene: -; clone size: -; J gene: TRBJ2-1; V gene: TRBV6-6
CDR3 protein: CASSPEPEEKLFF; CDR3 DNA: TGTGCCAGCAGCCCTGAACCCGAGGAAAAACTGTTTTTT; D gene: -; clone size: few; J gene: TRBJ1-4; V gene: TRBV7-2
CDR3 protein: CASSLDVDEQYF; CDR3 DNA: TGTGCCAGCAGCTTAGATGTGGACGAGCAGTACTTC; D gene: -; clone size: -; J gene: TRBJ2-7; V gene: TRBV11-2
CDR3 protein: CASSLVTRDLGGNEQFF; CDR3 DNA: TGTGCCAGCAGCTTAGTTACGAGGGACCTAGGGGGCAATGAGCAGTTCTTC; D gene: -; clone size: -; J gene: TRBJ2-1; V gene: TRBV7-6
CDR3 protein: CASTPMGGLYEQYF; CDR3 DNA: TGTGCCAGCACCCCAATGGGGGGTTTGTACGAGCAGTACTTC; D gene: -; clone size: -; J gene: TRBJ2-7; V gene: TRBV6-1
CDR3 protein: CASTPRGDLSYEQYF; CDR3 DNA: TGTGCCAGCACTCCTAGGGGGGACCTCTCCTACGAGCAGTACTTC; D gene: -; clone size: -; J gene: TRBJ2-7; V gene: TRBV6-6